This is a list of T cell receptor beta chains from one sample in a study of cytomegalovirus exposure and HLA in healthy donors. The method was immunoSEQ multiplex PCR; TCRdb's version includes in-frame clones alone and lacks a portion of them. In the table there are fewer than 120,000 clones, over 60% of which are singletons. The specimen sequenced was PBMCs. These receptor sequences come from a woman in her thirties in good health and CMV-seronegative. CDR3s include the opening cysteine and the closing phenylalanine or tryptophan. The order of the fields is J gene, D gene, V gene, clone size, CDR3 DNA, CDR3 protein. D genes are given only for firm matches. The size of a clone is reported for some rows only, either as once, few or many, or as a class for expanded clones.

TRBJ2-6,-,TRBV30,-,TGTGCCTGGAGTTCAGGCTCCTCTGGGGCCAACGTCCTGACTTTC,CAWSSGSSGANVLTF
TRBJ1-2,TRBD1,TRBV9,-,TGTGCCAGCAGCTCTTACGACAGGGCTCTGAACGGCTACACCTTC,CASSSYDRALNGYTF
TRBJ1-2,TRBD1,TRBV7-8,-,TGTGCCAGCAGCTTAGCGCGGGACAGGAGAACCTATGGCTACACCTTC,CASSLARDRRTYGYTF
TRBJ2-1,TRBD2,TRBV7-2,few,TGTGCCAGCAGCTTAAGTAGCGGGAGCTTCAATGAGCAGTTCTTC,CASSLSSGSFNEQFF
TRBJ1-2,-,TRBV4-3,-,TGCGCCAGCAGCCAAGATCGGGGGGCGGGTGGCTACACCTTC,CASSQDRGAGGYTF
TRBJ2-1,TRBD1,TRBV11-2,-,TGTGCCAGCAGCCCCGGGACAGGGCCCTACAATGAGCAGTTCTTC,CASSPGTGPYNEQFF
TRBJ2-5,-,TRBV7-6,-,TGTGCCAGCAGAAATGGACTGCCGTACCAAGAGACCCAGTACTTC,CASRNGLPYQETQYF
TRBJ1-6,-,TRBV30,-,TGTGCCTGGAGTCCTTTACAGGGTTCACCCCTCCACTTT,CAWSPLQGSPLHF
TRBJ1-5,TRBD1,TRBV6-6,-,TGTGCCAGCAGTGGCGACAGGGAGAAGAAGGTCCAGCATTTT,CASSGDREKKVQHF
TRBJ2-5,TRBD2,TRBV5-4,-,TGTGCCAGCCGGACTAGCGGGGGGGCCGGGGAGACCCAGTACTTC,CASRTSGGAGETQYF